This passage covers 5 T cell receptor beta chains from one sample sequenced in a study of cytomegalovirus exposure and HLA in healthy donors. PCR was performed using 60 Vbeta and 13 Jbeta primers. Here immunoSEQ multiplex PCR was the method, and the copy in TCRdb shows in-frame clones only, minus some. In the table there are 110,000 to 150,000 clones, around 80% of which are singletons. Sequenced: PBMCs. These receptors all come from a man aged 25 to 40 in good health and CMV-seronegative.

V is TRBV11-2 and J is TRBJ1-5, with a possible D match to TRBD1 (5 bases). Germline CDR1 reads SGHAT; CDR2 reads FQNNGV. V lost 2 bases and J 5 bases, leaving 13 bases between the germline ends. The CDR3 has 15 amino acids. The chain's CDR3 is CASSLRGLKDQPQHF. Here the CDR3 DNA reads TGTGCCAGCAGCTTACGGGGGTTGAAGGATCAGCCCCAGCATTTT.

The V gene is TRBV30, the J gene TRBJ2-2; D call uncertain. This CDR3 is 13 amino acids long. Trimming removed 0 bases from V and 3 bases from J, with 5 bases in between. Per the germline V gene, CDR1 is GTSNPN and CDR2 is SVGIG (reference sequence). Here the CDR3 reads CAWSVVYTGELFF. The CDR3 DNA follows: TGTGCCTGGAGTGTCGTCTACACCGGGGAGCTGTTTTTT.

The rearrangement uses TRBV7-8 and TRBJ1-5; D unresolved. Germline CDR1 reads SGHVS; CDR2 reads FQNEAQ. The CDR3 contains 16 residues. V gave up 1 base and J gave up 3 bases, with 13 bases separating them. The CDR3 region is CASSLVAGQVNQPQHF. CDR3 in DNA: TGTGCCAGCAGCTTAGTTGCGGGTCAGGTCAATCAGCCCCAGCATTTT.

The genes are TRBV7-2 and TRBJ1-2; TRBD1 is a possible D gene (5 bases). V lost 5 bases and J lost 9, with 13 bases in between. Germline V gene sequence: CDR1 SGHTA, CDR2 FQGNSA. This CDR3 region has 12 residues. CDR3 bases: TGTGCCAGCAGCCTAGGGGAGATGAGCTACACCTTC. It is translated as CASSLGEMSYTF. The full variable domain, rest sourced from reference TRBV7-2 and TRBJ1-2, is GAGVSQSPSNKVTEKGKDVELRCDPISGHTALYWYRQSLGQGLEFLIYFQGNSAPDKSGLPSDRFSAERTGGSVSTLTIQRTQQEDSAVYLCASSLGEMSYTFGSGTRLTVV.

The chain has TRBV5-6 and TRBJ2-5, with TRBD1 matching 8 bases. The DNA end favors TRBJ2-7, so the J call may be wrong. This CDR3 is built from 17 residues. Looked up from germline, CDR1 is SGHDT and CDR2 is YYEEEE. Written as DNA, the CDR3 is TGTGCCAGCAGCCCGCAAACCTCCGGGACAGGTCCCTACGAGCAGTACTTC. It specifies CASSPQTSGTGPYEQYF.